Listed below are T cell receptor beta chains from one sample, sequenced in a study of OX40 agonist ivuxolimab in advanced cancers. The protocol was immunoSEQ multiplex PCR, while the TCRdb copy is restricted to in-frame clones and leaves out a portion. The table includes 60,000 to 85,000 clones, 92% detected once. Sequenced material: CD4+ or CD8+ T cells sorted from blood, taken in a trial of the OX40 agonist ivuxolimab. These receptors were collected from an adult with an advanced solid tumor such as melanoma, head and neck, liver or kidney cancer. CDR3s include the opening cysteine and the closing phenylalanine or tryptophan. Fields, in order: J gene, V gene, CDR3 protein.

>TRBJ2-2|TRBV10-3
CAISEFFDRVTITNTGELFF
>TRBJ1-4|TRBV14
CASSYLGGLNEKLFF
>TRBJ1-1|TRBV6-5
CASSYQLGNTEAFF
>TRBJ2-7|TRBV5-4
CASSGQDTGPSYEQYF
>TRBJ2-1|TRBV9
CASSASGVTYNEQFF
>TRBJ1-3|TRBV30
CAWKGIRRDRGSLSGNTIYF
>TRBJ2-1|TRBV25-1
CASSEYLSGGSYNEQFF
>TRBJ2-7|TRBV27
CASSPRDSPYEQYF
>TRBJ2-1|TRBV5-1
CASSPDSLSYNEQFF
>TRBJ2-1|TRBV4-1
CASSHRQGYEQFF
>TRBJ2-7|TRBV19
CASAPGGNYEQYF
>TRBJ2-7|TRBV7-8
CASSLGRGYEQYF
>TRBJ2-7|TRBV27
CASSLGTSGGYEQYF
>-|TRBV29-1
CSVEDRTGPYEQYF
>TRBJ1-5|TRBV2
CASSLRYNNQPQHF
>TRBJ2-1|TRBV5-1
CASRGNEQFF
>TRBJ2-4|TRBV11-2
CASSPPTRLAKNIQYF
>TRBJ2-5|TRBV18
CASSKSAGVKETQYF
>TRBJ1-1|TRBV6-5
CAARGIGNTEAFF
>TRBJ1-2|TRBV4-3
CASSPPGASAGTYGYTF
>TRBJ1-2|TRBV9
CASSVPQGIEYGYTF
>TRBJ1-3|TRBV7-9
CASSVGEQPSGNTIYF
>TRBJ2-1|TRBV2
CASSVLTLMGESYNEQFF
>TRBJ2-2|TRBV4-3
CASSPGLAGGLGTGELFF
>TRBJ1-1|TRBV5-1
CASSHPPVQNTEAFF
>TRBJ1-6|TRBV4-3
CASSQDRGALGLALHF
>TRBJ2-3|TRBV27
CASSLSGTDTQYF
>TRBJ2-1|TRBV28
CASSLLGLREQFF
>TRBJ2-7|TRBV4-3
CASSQDRDRAYEQYF
>TRBJ2-7|TRBV7-2
CASRTGWSYEQYF
>TRBJ2-7|TRBV15
CATSKGHMTYEQYF
>TRBJ2-7|TRBV7-6
CASSPSGDSGSYEQYF
>TRBJ2-7|TRBV5-1
CASTLTGSSYEQYF
>TRBJ2-5|TRBV6-5
CASSYSGTSRQETQYF
>TRBJ2-7|TRBV5-4
CASSHRGSYEQYF
>TRBJ1-1|TRBV9
CASSDLNTEAFF
>TRBJ2-2|TRBV21-1
CASSNIDRVHTGELFF
>TRBJ1-1|TRBV15
CATSGEDMNTEAFF
>TRBJ1-1|TRBV9
CASSVNPEMNTEAFF
>TRBJ1-5|TRBV10-3
CAISESAGRYSNQPQHF
>TRBJ2-7|TRBV27
CASSWAESYEQYF
>TRBJ2-7|TRBV19
CASSIYGDTAYEQYF
>TRBJ1-1|TRBV13
CASSPLGAGTEAFF
>TRBJ1-4|TRBV6-5
CASSYTGETNEKLFF
>TRBJ1-4|TRBV5-8
CASSLGQTGPNEKLFF
>TRBJ2-7|TRBV4-2
CASSQVWGQVNNEQYF